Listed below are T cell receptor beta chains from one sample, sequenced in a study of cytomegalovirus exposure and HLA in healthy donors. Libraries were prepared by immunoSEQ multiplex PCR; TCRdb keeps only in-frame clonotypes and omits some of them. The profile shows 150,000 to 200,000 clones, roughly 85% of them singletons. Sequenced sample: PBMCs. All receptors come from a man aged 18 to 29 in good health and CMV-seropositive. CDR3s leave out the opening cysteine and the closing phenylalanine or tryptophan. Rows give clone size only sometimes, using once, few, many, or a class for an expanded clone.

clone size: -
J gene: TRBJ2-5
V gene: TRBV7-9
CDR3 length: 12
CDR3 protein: ASSSDRGGETQY

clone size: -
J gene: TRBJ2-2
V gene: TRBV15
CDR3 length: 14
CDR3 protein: ATSRDPNANTGELF

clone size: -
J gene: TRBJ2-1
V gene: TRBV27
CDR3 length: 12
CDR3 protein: ASSLEGTYNEQF

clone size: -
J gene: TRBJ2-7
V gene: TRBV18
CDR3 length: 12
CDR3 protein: ASSPGQGLYEQY

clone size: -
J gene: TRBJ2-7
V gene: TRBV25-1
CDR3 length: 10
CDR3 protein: ASSERQSEQY

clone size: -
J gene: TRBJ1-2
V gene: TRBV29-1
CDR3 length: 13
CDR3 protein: SVNPYRVNNYGYT

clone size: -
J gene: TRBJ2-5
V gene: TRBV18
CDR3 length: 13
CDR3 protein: ASSPGQGIKETQY

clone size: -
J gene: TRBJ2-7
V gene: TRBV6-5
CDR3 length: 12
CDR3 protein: ASSSPGLSYEQY

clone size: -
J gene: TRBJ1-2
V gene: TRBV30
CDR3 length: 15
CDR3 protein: AWIRVHGGQGLYGYT

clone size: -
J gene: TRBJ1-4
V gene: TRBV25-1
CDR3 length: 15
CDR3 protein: ASSEWLQGATNEKLF

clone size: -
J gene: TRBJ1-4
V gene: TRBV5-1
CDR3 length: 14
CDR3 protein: ASSLDRPATNEKLF

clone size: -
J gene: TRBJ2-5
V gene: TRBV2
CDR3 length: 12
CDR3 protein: ASSGGQYQETQY

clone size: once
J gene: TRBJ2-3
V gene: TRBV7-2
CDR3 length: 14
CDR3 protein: ASSLRPGGVTDTQY

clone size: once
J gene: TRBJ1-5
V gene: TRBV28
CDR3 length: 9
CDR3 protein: AVTDGQPQH

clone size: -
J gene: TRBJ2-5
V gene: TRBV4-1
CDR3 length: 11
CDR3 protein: ASSQEGAPTQY

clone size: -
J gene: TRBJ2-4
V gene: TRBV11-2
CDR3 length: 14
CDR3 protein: ASSLVGGGAKNIQY

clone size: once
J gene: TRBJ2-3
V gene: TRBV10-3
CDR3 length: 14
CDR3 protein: AISEWTSGGRDTQY

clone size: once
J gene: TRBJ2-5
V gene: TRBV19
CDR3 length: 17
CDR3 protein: ASSIGRGEIPKNQETQY

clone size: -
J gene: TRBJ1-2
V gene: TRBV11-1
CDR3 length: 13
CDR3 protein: ASSLGLGRLNGYT

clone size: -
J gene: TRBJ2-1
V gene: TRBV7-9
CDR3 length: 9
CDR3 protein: ASSSPGEQF

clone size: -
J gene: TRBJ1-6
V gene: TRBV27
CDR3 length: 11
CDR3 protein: ASSQVGGSPLH

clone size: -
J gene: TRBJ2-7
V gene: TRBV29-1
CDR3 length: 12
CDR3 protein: SVRDRVGTYEQY

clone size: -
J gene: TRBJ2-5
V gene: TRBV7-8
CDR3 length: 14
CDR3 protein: ASSPRGSGAQETQY

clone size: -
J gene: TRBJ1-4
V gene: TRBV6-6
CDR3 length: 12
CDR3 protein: ASSYRGANEKLF

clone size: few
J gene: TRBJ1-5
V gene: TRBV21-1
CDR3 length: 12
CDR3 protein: ASSKVVGNQPQH

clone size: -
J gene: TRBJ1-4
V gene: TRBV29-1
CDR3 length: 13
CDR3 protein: SATDRGRGNEKLF

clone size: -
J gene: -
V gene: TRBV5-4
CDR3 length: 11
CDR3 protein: AFFFRGKYEQY

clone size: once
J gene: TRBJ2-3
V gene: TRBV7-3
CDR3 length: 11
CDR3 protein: ASSLGQGDTQY

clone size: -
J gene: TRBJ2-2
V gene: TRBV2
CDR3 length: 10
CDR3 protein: ASIQGAGELF

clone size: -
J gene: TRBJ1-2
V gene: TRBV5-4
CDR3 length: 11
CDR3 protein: ASSWTGLGGYT

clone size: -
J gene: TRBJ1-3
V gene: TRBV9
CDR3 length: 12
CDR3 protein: ASNQGASGNTIY

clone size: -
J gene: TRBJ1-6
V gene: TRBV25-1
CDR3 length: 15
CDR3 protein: ASSELAEGRLYSPLH

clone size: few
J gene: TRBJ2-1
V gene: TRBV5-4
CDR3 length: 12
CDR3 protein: ASSPEGLYNEQF

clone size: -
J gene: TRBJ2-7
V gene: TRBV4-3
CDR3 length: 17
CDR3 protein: ASSQDFGSGGIGAYEQY

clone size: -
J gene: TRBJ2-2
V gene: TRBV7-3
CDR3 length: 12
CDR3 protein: ASSIGRETGELF

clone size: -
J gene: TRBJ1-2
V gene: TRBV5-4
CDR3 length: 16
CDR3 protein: ASSLEPGQLGAFYGYT

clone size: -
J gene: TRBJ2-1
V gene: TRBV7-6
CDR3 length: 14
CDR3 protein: ASSFVGGSYYNEQF

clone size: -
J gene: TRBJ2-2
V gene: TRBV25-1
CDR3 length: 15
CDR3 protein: ASSDFVWQGVTGELF

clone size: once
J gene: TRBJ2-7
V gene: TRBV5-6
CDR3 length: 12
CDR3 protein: ASSLGASDYEQY

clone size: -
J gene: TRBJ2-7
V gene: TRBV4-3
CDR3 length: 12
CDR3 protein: ASSQGYSSYEQY

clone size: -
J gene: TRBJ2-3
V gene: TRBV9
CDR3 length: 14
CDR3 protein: ASSVGSGGEADTQY

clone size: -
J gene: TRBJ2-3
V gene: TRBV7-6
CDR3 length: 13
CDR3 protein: ASSSTGLPTDTQY